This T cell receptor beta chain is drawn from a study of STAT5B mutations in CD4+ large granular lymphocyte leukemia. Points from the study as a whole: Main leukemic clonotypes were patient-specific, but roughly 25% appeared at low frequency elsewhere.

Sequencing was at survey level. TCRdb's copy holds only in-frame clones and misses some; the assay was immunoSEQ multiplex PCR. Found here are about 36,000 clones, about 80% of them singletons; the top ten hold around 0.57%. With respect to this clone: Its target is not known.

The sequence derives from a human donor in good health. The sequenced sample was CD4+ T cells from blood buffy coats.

This CDR3 reads CASSAGEANEQFF. The CDR3, as DNA: TGTGCCAGCAGCGCAGGGGAGGCCAATGAGCAGTTCTTC. This chain uses TRBV9 with TRBJ2-1; perhaps D is TRBD1 or TRBD2 (6 bases each). Trimming removed 3 bases from V and 6 bases from J, with 10 bases in between. Looked up from germline, CDR1 is SGDLS and CDR2 is YYNGEE. The CDR3 runs to 13 residues.